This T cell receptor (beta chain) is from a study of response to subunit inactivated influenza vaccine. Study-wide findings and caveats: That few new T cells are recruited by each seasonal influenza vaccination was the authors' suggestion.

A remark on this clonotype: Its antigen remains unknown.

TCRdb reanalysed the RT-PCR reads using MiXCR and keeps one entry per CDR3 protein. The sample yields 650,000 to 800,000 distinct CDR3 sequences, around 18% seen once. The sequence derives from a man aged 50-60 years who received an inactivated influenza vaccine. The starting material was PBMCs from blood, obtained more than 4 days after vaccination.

CDR3 coding DNA: TGTGCCAGCAGGGGGACGGGTCATTCACCCCTCCACTTT. This encodes CASRGTGHSPLHF. V is TRBV6-1 and J is TRBJ1-6; D might be TRBD1 (5 bases). The V end was cut by 6 bases, the J end by 8 bases, with 11 bases between. Per the germline V gene, CDR1 is MNHNS and CDR2 is SASEGT. The CDR3 contains 13 residues.